Only a few counts were recorded for the clone carrying this T cell receptor (beta chain). The antigen is not known. TCR beta CDR3 region amplification was performed from RNA transcripts. TCR CDR3 underwent first-round RT-PCR with the HTBI primer set. TCRdb independently ran MiXCR on the multiplex PCR reads; one entry per CDR3 protein. The table includes fewer than 900,000 distinct CDR3 sequences, 15% to 20% detected once. Hyperthyroidism was newly diagnosed in patients aged 18 to 65 (duration under 2 months). This sample is part of a study of T cells in Graves' hyperthyroidism and ophthalmopathy. Study-wide findings and caveats: Before onset, ophthalmopathy was predicted by the model a median around 6.2 months earlier.

The ends were cut back, 5 bases at V and 0 bases at J, with 20 bases in the middle. Per the germline V gene, CDR1 is SEHNR and CDR2 is FQNEAQ (reference sequence). The CDR3 has 18 residues. This receptor was obtained from a man between 18 and 35 years old with Graves' hyperthyroidism. The chain links TRBV7-9 to TRBJ2-1; D possibly corresponds to TRBD2 (6 bases). The source material was blood. CDR3 region: CASSGGIHPTPSYNEQFF. The CDR3 DNA is TGTGCCAGCAGCGGCGGGATTCACCCTACCCCCTCCTACAATGAGCAGTTCTTC.